In its sample, the clone carrying this T cell receptor beta chain was seen a few times. CDR1 is MDHEN and CDR2 is SYDVKM in the germline V gene. The CDR3 is 13 residues long. Trimming took 6 bases from V and 2 from J; bases not matched to a gene: 3. This entry belongs to a study of sequential checkpoint blockade in melanoma. Study summary: Randomization was 1:1 between first-line nivolumab→ipilimumab and ipilimumab→nivolumab.

The repertoire was sequenced with immunoSEQ multiplex PCR; TCRdb's copy has only in-frame clones and lacks some. This sample has some 9,600 clones; roughly 73% occur once, and the top ten carry about 12%. Treatment specified: randomized to nivolumab then ipilimumab (arm A) or the reverse (arm B). Patients had received no earlier DNA-damaging chemotherapy. The chain has TRBV28 and TRBJ1-2; 7 bases agree with TRBD1. The source of this sequence is a human donor with melanoma. Sequenced here: CD8+ T cells sorted from blood (inferred from file names), sampled from a patient given nivolumab and ipilimumab in sequence. The CDR3 nucleotides are TGTGCCAGCAGCCCGGGACAGAACTATGGCTACACCTTC. It yields the protein CASSPGQNYGYTF.